Presented here are 15 T cell receptor beta chains from one specimen sequenced in a study of blood T cell repertoires in COVID-19. Using immunoSEQ multiplex PCR, the repertoire was profiled, and TCRdb retains in-frame clones only, with some absent. This table has 180,000 or so clones, 75% to 80% appearing once. Sequenced: peripheral blood. Every receptor here comes from a woman aged 50 to 65 with active or convalescent COVID-19.

This clone was seen more than once but under ten times. The chain joins TRBV28 to TRBJ1-1; D remains ambiguous. CDR1 is MDHEN and CDR2 is SYDVKM in the germline V gene. There are 14 residues in the CDR3. V lost 4 bases and J 1 base, leaving 10 bases between the germline ends. CDR3 protein: CASSSTQKNTEAFF. The DNA for the CDR3 is TGTGCCAGCAGTTCCACCCAGAAGAACACTGAAGCTTTCTTT.

This chain links TRBV15 with TRBJ2-5, with a possible D match to TRBD1 (6 bases). This CDR3 is 15 amino acids long. Trimming shortened V by 0 bases and J by 4 bases, and 12 bases separated the two germline ends. Looked up from germline, CDR1 is LNHNV and CDR2 is YYDKDF (reference sequence). The CDR3 loop reads CATSRDRGRGETQYF. The DNA for the CDR3 is TGTGCCACCAGCAGAGATAGGGGCAGGGGAGAGACCCAGTACTTC.

This rearrangement joins TRBV5-1 to TRBJ2-3; 8 bases map to TRBD2. CDR1 and CDR2 from the germline V gene are SGHRS and YFSETQ. This CDR3 comprises 17 residues. V was clipped by 3 bases and J by 3 bases; unmatched bases: 12. In DNA form, the CDR3 reads TGCGCCAGCAGCTCAAGGGGTCGGGAGGGCCGGACAGATACGCAGTATTTT. Residues: CASSSRGREGRTDTQYF.

V is TRBV18 and J is TRBJ2-7, with TRBD1 identical over 11 bases. CDR3 length equals 15 residues. Looked up from germline, CDR1 is KGHSH and CDR2 is LQKENI. The V gene end was trimmed by 3 bases and the J gene end by 1 base; junction bases not matched to a gene: 2. The CDR3 region is CASSPGTGGSYEQYF. The CDR3 DNA reads as TGTGCCAGCTCACCCGGGACAGGGGGGTCCTACGAGCAGTACTTC.

The chain uses TRBV5-1 and TRBJ2-1, with D possibly being TRBD2 (5 bases). Trimming shortened V by 2 bases and J by 8 bases, and 14 bases separated the two germline ends. CDR3 length: 14 amino acids. Germline CDR1 is SGHRS and CDR2 is YFSETQ. CDR3 sequence reads: CASSFRTLQDEQFF. The CDR3 nucleotides read TGCGCCAGCAGCTTCAGGACTCTCCAAGATGAGCAGTTCTTC. The complete variable domain, with remaining parts taken from reference TRBV5-1 and TRBJ2-1, reads KAGVTQTPRYLIKTRGQQVTLSCSPISGHRSVSWYQQTPGQGLQFLFEYFSETQRNKGNFPGRFSGRQFSNSRSEMNVSTLELGDSALYLCASSFRTLQDEQFFGPGTRLTVL.

This clone came up a few times. The rearrangement uses TRBV6-5 and TRBJ1-5; a weak D match, TRBD1 (5 bases). The CDR3 is 13 amino acids. CDR1 is MNHEY and CDR2 is SVGAGI in the germline V gene. The V gene lost 8 bases and the J gene lost 4 bases, with 12 bases spanning the gap. The CDR3 nucleotides read TGTGCCAGCGTCCGGGGGAGAAATCAGCCCCAGCATTTT. Its translation is CASVRGRNQPQHF.

The chain has TRBV30 and TRBJ1-2; D uncertain. Trimming shortened V by 3 bases and J by 2 bases, and 13 bases separated the two germline ends. The CDR3 has 14 amino acids. Germline values: CDR1 GTSNPN, CDR2 SVGIG (reference sequence). The CDR3 protein is CAWSPQDGNYGYTF. The CDR3 bases are TGTGCCTGGAGCCCCCAGGATGGGAACTATGGCTACACCTTC.

This clone was counted a single time. The V gene is TRBV25-1, the J gene TRBJ1-4; 8 nucleotides agree with TRBD1. The CDR3 spans 15 residues. Germline assignment: CDR1 MGHDK and CDR2 SYGVNS. V lost 8 bases to trimming and J lost 3 bases; unmatched junction nucleotides: 8. CDR3 protein: CASVPGGAANEKLFF. CDR3 DNA sequence: TGTGCCAGCGTTCCAGGGGGCGCGGCTAATGAAAAACTGTTTTTT.

The V gene is TRBV27, the J gene TRBJ2-1, with 11 bases that match TRBD2. CDR1 is MNHEY, CDR2 SMNVEV, per germline (reference sequence). The CDR3 loop spans 14 amino acids. After removal of 7 bases from V and 8 bases from J, the junction contained 7 bases not matched to a gene. In DNA, the CDR3 is TGTGCCAGCAAAGCTAGCGGGAGGAATCATGAGCAGTTCTTC. This gives the protein CASKASGRNHEQFF.

The rearrangement joins TRBV19 to TRBJ1-2; TRBD1 matches at 9 bases. V trimming: 3 bases; J trimming: 3 bases; junction bases outside the gene matches: 11. This CDR3 is built from 17 residues. Germline V gene data show CDR1 as LNHDA and CDR2 as SQIVND (reference sequence). For the CDR3, the DNA is TGTGCCAGTAGTATCCGAGGGGCGGACAGGGGTGACTATGGCTACACCTTC. Its translation is CASSIRGADRGDYGYTF.

The J gene is TRBJ2-7, the V gene TRBV6-5, with D unclear. Trimming left V 5 bases short and J 0 bases short, with 11 bases between. This CDR3 is built from 14 residues. The germline V gene encodes CDR1 MNHEY and CDR2 SVGAGI. The CDR3 sequence is CASSTDWSSYEQYF. The CDR3 coding sequence is TGTGCCAGCAGTACTGACTGGAGCTCCTACGAGCAGTACTTC.

In DNA, the CDR3 is TGTGCCACCGGGAAAGGGCCGACTGGAAACACCATATATTTT. Translated, it gives CATGKGPTGNTIYF. The gene calls are TRBV7-9 and TRBJ1-3; D is undetermined. Germline V lookup: CDR1 SEHNR, CDR2 FQNEAQ (reference sequence). Trimming took 10 bases from V and 2 from J, leaving 15 bases between them. The CDR3 contains 14 residues.

The chain recombines TRBV30 with TRBJ1-2, with 7 bases aligning to TRBD1. CDR3 length: 13 amino acids. The V gene end was trimmed by 1 base and the J gene end by 4 bases; junction bases not matched to a gene: 3. Germline values: CDR1 GTSNPN, CDR2 SVGIG (reference sequence). The CDR3 DNA reads TGTGCCTGGAGTGGAGGGGGCAGCTATGGCTACACCTTC. Amino acid sequence: CAWSGGGSYGYTF.

This clone was seen a single time. The rearrangement uses TRBV11-2 and TRBJ2-5; D uncertain. V lost 6 bases, J lost 1 base, and 21 bases lay in between. The CDR3 has 17 amino acids. Germline CDR1 SGHAT, CDR2 FQNNGV. CDR3 bases: TGTGCCAGCAGGAGGCCCCACGGCGTGCCGAGCCAAGAGACCCAGTACTTC. Translating gives CASRRPHGVPSQETQYF.

The rearrangement uses TRBV14 and TRBJ2-7; D is perhaps TRBD2 (5 bases). The germline CDR1 and CDR2 sequences are SGHDN and FVKESK. The V end lost 5 bases, the J end lost 0 bases, and 20 bases lay between the germline ends. CDR3 length: 17 amino acids. As DNA, the CDR3 is TGTGCCAGCAGCGCCCTCTTCAACTTCACTAGCTCCTACGAGCAGTACTTC. Translated, it gives CASSALFNFTSSYEQYF. The full variable domain, in which reference TRBV14 and TRBJ2-7 provide the parts outside the CDR3, is EAGVTQFPSHSVIEKGQTVTLRCDPISGHDNLYWYRRVMGKEIKFLLHFVKESKQDESGMPNNRFLAERTGGTYSTLKVQPAELEDSGVYFCASSALFNFTSSYEQYFGPGTRLTVT.